One sample yielded the 20 T cell receptor beta chains listed below, sequenced in a study of PD-L1 blockade in urothelial cancer. This table comes from immunoSEQ multiplex PCR, and its TCRdb copy is limited to in-frame clones, with some not included. Seen here are about 25,000 clones, 82% observed once, and the top ten hold about 1.5%. The time point here: peripheral blood 6 weeks after treatment start. Material: PBMCs, obtained around atezolizumab (anti-PD-L1) treatment. These TCRs come from a man in his 70s with urothelial cancer.

The CDR3 DNA sequence: TGTGCCAGCAGCCAAGGAGGAGCTATCCCCGCGAACACCGGGGAGCTGTTTTTT. It yields the protein CASSQGGAIPANTGELFF. The rearrangement uses TRBV4-2 and TRBJ2-2; no clear D. Germline V gene data show CDR1 as LGHNA and CDR2 as YNFKEQ. V was clipped by 1 base and J by 0 bases, with 15 bases between them. The length of the CDR3 is 18 residues.

The J gene is TRBJ2-5, the V gene TRBV21-1; the listed D gene, TRBD1, was not tested against the DNA. TRBV21-1 is classified as a pseudogene. There are 13 residues in the CDR3. CDR3 nucleotides: TGTGCCAGCATCCCAGGACAGAAAGAGACCCAGTACTTC. This gives the protein CASIPGQKETQYF.

In its sample, this clone was seen a few times. The chain couples TRBV4-2 to TRBJ2-3, with 7 bases that match TRBD2. The CDR3 sequence is 16 residues long. Germline V lookup: CDR1 LGHNA, CDR2 YNFKEQ. With V trimmed by 4 bases and J by 3 bases, 10 bases remained unmatched. CDR3 amino acids: CASSPQAGVRTDTQYF. The DNA of the CDR3 is TGTGCCAGCAGCCCCCAGGCGGGAGTAAGGACAGATACGCAGTATTTT.

The rearrangement uses TRBV6-1 and TRBJ2-5; D may be TRBD1 (5 bases). Per the germline V gene, CDR1 is MNHNS and CDR2 is SASEGT. CDR3 length: 13 amino acids. Trimming took 4 bases from V and 1 from J, leaving 7 bases between them. The CDR3 loop is CASSVQAQETQYF. The CDR3 DNA sequence: TGTGCCAGCAGTGTACAGGCCCAAGAGACCCAGTACTTC.

In this sample, this clone turned up once. The rearrangement joins TRBV19 to TRBJ2-3; 7 positions agree with TRBD2. The trim removed 0 bases at V and 3 bases at J, leaving 12 bases unmatched. Germline CDR1 is LNHDA and CDR2 is SQIVND (reference sequence). The CDR3 totals 18 residues. As DNA, the CDR3 is TGTGCCAGTAGTATAGATCTGGGGGGACCCGGGGGGACAGATACGCAGTATTTT. Translated, it gives CASSIDLGGPGGTDTQYF.

The chain recombines TRBV4-1 with TRBJ1-4; D call uncertain. In germline, CDR1 is MGHRA, CDR2 YSYEKL. CDR3 length: 15 residues. Trimming took off 1 base at V and 2 bases at J, with 8 bases between the two ends. The CDR3 region is CASSQGPGTNEKLFF. For the CDR3, the DNA is TGCGCCAGCAGCCAAGGACCGGGGACTAATGAAAAACTGTTTTTT.

This clone came up once. The gene calls are TRBV6-5 and TRBJ2-5, with TRBD1 matching over 9 bases. Germline V gene lookup returns CDR1 MNHEY and CDR2 SVGAGI. The CDR3 runs 15 residues. The junction had 3 bases not matched to a gene; V was cut back by 2 bases and J by 2 bases. Written as DNA, the CDR3 is TGTGCCAGCAGTTACGGTGGACAGGGGCAAGAGACCCAGTACTTC. It encodes CASSYGGQGQETQYF.

This chain links TRBV5-1 with TRBJ2-5, with 8 bases aligning to TRBD1. This CDR3 has 17 residues. Germline trimming cut 1 base from V and 2 bases from J; bases unmatched to any gene: 10. Germline CDR1 SGHRS, CDR2 YFSETQ. The CDR3 spells CASSLNPRDRLQETQYF. In DNA, the CDR3 is TGCGCCAGCAGCTTGAACCCCCGGGACAGGCTACAAGAGACCCAGTACTTC.

This clone showed up just a few times. This chain uses TRBV28 with TRBJ1-2, with a tentative D call TRBD1 (6 bases). Germline CDR1 is MDHEN and CDR2 is SYDVKM. The CDR3 loop spans 11 amino acids. The ends were cut back, 6 bases at V and 7 bases at J, with 9 bases in the middle. CDR3 in amino acids: CASRGARGYTF. The CDR3 region has the DNA TGTGCCAGCAGGGGGGCGCGTGGCTACACCTTC.

The V call is TRBV7-9, the J call TRBJ2-2, with TRBD2 matching 8 bases. The CDR3 spans 14 residues. The germline V gene has CDR1 SEHNR and CDR2 FQNEAQ (reference sequence). CDR3: CARTGLANTGELFF. DNA for the CDR3: TGTGCGAGGACGGGACTAGCGAACACCGGGGAGCTGTTTTTT.

The J gene is TRBJ1-2, the V gene TRBV19, with TRBD1 as a possible D gene (5 bases). V shed 3 bases and J shed 4 bases, with 6 bases lying between them. The CDR3 totals 12 residues. Germline CDR1 reads LNHDA; CDR2 reads SQIVND (reference sequence). CDR3 sequence: CASSIDSYGYTF. In DNA form, the CDR3 reads TGTGCCAGTAGTATCGACAGCTATGGCTACACCTTC.

The CDR3: CASSPYPGTEAFF. The CDR3 bases are TGTGCCAGCAGCCCCTACCCGGGCACTGAAGCTTTCTTT. The V gene is TRBV27, the J gene TRBJ1-1; D is uncertain. In germline, CDR1 is MNHEY, CDR2 SMNVEV (reference sequence). Trimming removed 6 bases from V and 4 bases from J, with 12 bases in between. The CDR3 runs 13 residues.

CDR3 DNA sequence: TGCGCCAGCAGCTCAGGGGCAACCTACAATGAGCAGTTCTTC. Residues: CASSSGATYNEQFF. The chain uses TRBV5-1 and TRBJ2-1; a possible D gene is TRBD1 (6 bases). V was pared by 3 bases and J by 2 bases, with 9 bases between. Germline loops: CDR1 SGHRS, CDR2 YFSETQ. The CDR3 is 14 amino acids.

The chain uses TRBV4-2 and TRBJ1-1, with D possibly being TRBD1 (6 bases). This CDR3 is built from 15 residues. The V gene lost 3 bases and the J gene lost 1 base, with 12 bases spanning the gap. From germline, CDR1 is LGHNA and CDR2 YNFKEQ. CDR3 in amino acids: CASSHDRYPNTEAFF. The CDR3 DNA reads as TGTGCCAGCAGCCATGACAGGTACCCGAACACTGAAGCTTTCTTT.

The chain joins TRBV5-6 to TRBJ2-4; the D is unclear. Between the trimmed V and J ends, which lost 0 bases and 8 bases, there was a span of 24 bases. This CDR3 has 18 residues. CDR1 and CDR2 (germline): SGHDT, YYEEEE. For the CDR3, the DNA is TGTGCCAGCAGCTTGGACTACTCAGACCCCCGACGGGTTGACATTCAGTACTTC. It encodes CASSLDYSDPRRVDIQYF. Complete variable domain (other parts from reference TRBV5-6 and TRBJ2-4): DAGVTQSPTHLIKTRGQQVTLRCSPKSGHDTVSWYQQALGQGPQFIFQYYEEEERQRGNFPDRFSGHQFPNYSSELNVNALLLGDSALYLCASSLDYSDPRRVDIQYFGAGTRLSVL.

The V call is TRBV5-5, the J call TRBJ2-7; no reliable D call. The CDR3 runs to 11 residues. The V end lost 4 bases, the J end lost 5 bases, and 7 bases lay between the germline ends. Germline values: CDR1 SGHKS, CDR2 YYEKEE (reference sequence). The CDR3 coding sequence is TGTGCCAGCAGCACTACTCACGAGCAGTACTTC. Its protein product is CASSTTHEQYF. The whole variable domain, filled in from reference TRBV5-5 and TRBJ2-7, reads DAGVTQSPTHLIKTRGQQVTLRCSPISGHKSVSWYQQVLGQGPQFIFQYYEKEERGRGNFPDRFSARQFPNYSSELNVNALLLGDSALYLCASSTTHEQYFGPGTRLTVT.

The chain couples TRBV28 to TRBJ1-5; the D gene is possibly TRBD1 (6 bases). Between the trimmed V and J ends, which lost 6 bases and 3 bases, there was a span of 15 bases. Germline V gene lookup returns CDR1 MDHEN and CDR2 SYDVKM. CDR3 length equals 15 residues. In nucleotides, the CDR3 is TGTGCCAGCAGCCTGGACAGCAGATACAATCAGCCCCAGCATTTT. Its protein product is CASSLDSRYNQPQHF.

The chain links TRBV4-2 to TRBJ2-5; D unresolved. Trimming removed 2 bases at V and 5 bases at J, with 15 bases between. The germline CDR1 and CDR2 sequences are LGHNA and YNFKEQ. The CDR3 contains 15 residues. As DNA, the CDR3 is TGTGCCAGCAGCCAATCGGAAGGCGGAGCGGAGACCCAGTACTTC. Its translation: CASSQSEGGAETQYF.

The chain uses TRBV4-1 and TRBJ2-7; a possible D gene is TRBD2 (6 bases). The CDR3 is 14 residues long. Germline lookup yields CDR1 MGHRA and CDR2 YSYEKL. V lost 1 base and J lost 3, with 10 bases in between. The DNA of the CDR3 is TGCGCCAGCAGCCAAGTGGCTAGCGTCTACGAGCAGTACTTC. This codes for CASSQVASVYEQYF.

The chain is built from TRBV6-6 and TRBJ2-2; the D gene is possibly TRBD2 (5 bases). This CDR3 is 15 amino acids long. V gave up 4 bases and J gave up 5 bases, with 14 bases separating them. Germline V gene data show CDR1 as MNHNY and CDR2 as SVGAGI (reference sequence). This CDR3 is CASSLSRSGTGELFF. The CDR3 DNA reads as TGTGCCAGCAGTTTATCGCGGTCGGGGACCGGGGAGCTGTTTTTT.